The entry below describes one T cell receptor (beta chain). TCRdb re-called the 5' RACE reads through MiXCR, storing one row per CDR3 protein. Of approximately 85,000 distinct CDR3 sequences in the sample, approximately 12% were seen once. The sample comes from a study of T cells after yellow fever vaccination. The V end lost 2 bases, the J end lost 9 bases, and 11 bases lay between the germline ends. CDR1 is MGHRA and CDR2 is YSYEKL in the germline V gene. This CDR3 contains 13 residues. Material: CD8+ T cells not binding an NS4B(214-222) dextramer, sorted from PBMCs, obtained 20 to 25 days after the first yellow fever vaccination. This clonotype was obtained from a man younger than 30 who received the YFV17D yellow fever vaccine. V is TRBV4-1 and J is TRBJ2-1; D remains ambiguous. The CDR3 loop reads CASSQLRAPEQFF. DNA for the CDR3: TGCGCCAGCAGCCAACTTCGTGCCCCTGAGCAGTTCTTC.